This T cell receptor beta chain was retrieved from a study of metastatic and nonmetastatic thyroid tumors. At the level of the study: Repertoires from blood and tumor or nodule tissue of malignant and benign thyroid patients were compared.

Thyroid surgery took place with no prior treatment in any patient. For this clone: The antigen remains unidentified.

Study-wide findings and caveats: Relative to benign nodules, malignant thyroid tumors were reportedly characterized by significantly elevated TCR beta diversity in blood and tumor.

Original processing notes: Differences in CDR3 between clinicopathological groups were drawn on to build a classifier intended to discriminate distant-metastatic papillary thyroid cancer patients. TCRdb re-clonotyped the PCR reads through MiXCR. The V and J calls follow TCRdb's processing rather than the paper's. The sample has 50,000 or so clones, more than 20% seen once. Looked up from germline, CDR1 is SNHLY and CDR2 is FYNNEI. Trimming pared 7 bases from V and 8 bases from J, leaving 15 bases between. CDR3 length equals 14 residues. Sequencing input: blood. V usage is TRBV2 and J usage is TRBJ1-6; D perhaps matches TRBD1 (5 bases). The clonotype was recovered from a male donor with papillary thyroid cancer or a benign thyroid nodule (not recorded which). Some clones in this sample may be carry-over from other donors' samples. The CDR3: CASIGGGRHSPLHF. CDR3 DNA sequence: TGTGCCAGCATTGGTGGGGGGAGGCATTCACCCCTCCACTTT.